This T cell receptor (beta chain) derives from a study of cytomegalovirus exposure and HLA in healthy donors. Study-level points and caveats: In vitro, three CMV-associated chains proved specific for CMV antigens. Rare TCR sequences predominated, though certain public TCRs were found in many donors.

Sequenced by immunoSEQ multiplex PCR; TCRdb stores in-frame clones only, minus some. The profile shows 220,000 or so clones, approximately 83% of them singletons. Comment on this clone: Its specificity is not known.

Germline V gives CDR1 SNHLY, CDR2 FYNNEI. The length of the CDR3 is 13 residues. V lost 5 bases and J 8 bases, leaving 13 bases between the germline ends. This sequence originates from a woman in her twenties or thirties in good health and CMV-seropositive. J is TRBJ2-1 and V is TRBV2; D perhaps matches TRBD2 (5 bases). Material: PBMCs. The CDR3 region is CASSPDTRDEQFF. CDR3 in DNA: TGTGCCAGCAGTCCCGATACTAGAGATGAGCAGTTCTTC.